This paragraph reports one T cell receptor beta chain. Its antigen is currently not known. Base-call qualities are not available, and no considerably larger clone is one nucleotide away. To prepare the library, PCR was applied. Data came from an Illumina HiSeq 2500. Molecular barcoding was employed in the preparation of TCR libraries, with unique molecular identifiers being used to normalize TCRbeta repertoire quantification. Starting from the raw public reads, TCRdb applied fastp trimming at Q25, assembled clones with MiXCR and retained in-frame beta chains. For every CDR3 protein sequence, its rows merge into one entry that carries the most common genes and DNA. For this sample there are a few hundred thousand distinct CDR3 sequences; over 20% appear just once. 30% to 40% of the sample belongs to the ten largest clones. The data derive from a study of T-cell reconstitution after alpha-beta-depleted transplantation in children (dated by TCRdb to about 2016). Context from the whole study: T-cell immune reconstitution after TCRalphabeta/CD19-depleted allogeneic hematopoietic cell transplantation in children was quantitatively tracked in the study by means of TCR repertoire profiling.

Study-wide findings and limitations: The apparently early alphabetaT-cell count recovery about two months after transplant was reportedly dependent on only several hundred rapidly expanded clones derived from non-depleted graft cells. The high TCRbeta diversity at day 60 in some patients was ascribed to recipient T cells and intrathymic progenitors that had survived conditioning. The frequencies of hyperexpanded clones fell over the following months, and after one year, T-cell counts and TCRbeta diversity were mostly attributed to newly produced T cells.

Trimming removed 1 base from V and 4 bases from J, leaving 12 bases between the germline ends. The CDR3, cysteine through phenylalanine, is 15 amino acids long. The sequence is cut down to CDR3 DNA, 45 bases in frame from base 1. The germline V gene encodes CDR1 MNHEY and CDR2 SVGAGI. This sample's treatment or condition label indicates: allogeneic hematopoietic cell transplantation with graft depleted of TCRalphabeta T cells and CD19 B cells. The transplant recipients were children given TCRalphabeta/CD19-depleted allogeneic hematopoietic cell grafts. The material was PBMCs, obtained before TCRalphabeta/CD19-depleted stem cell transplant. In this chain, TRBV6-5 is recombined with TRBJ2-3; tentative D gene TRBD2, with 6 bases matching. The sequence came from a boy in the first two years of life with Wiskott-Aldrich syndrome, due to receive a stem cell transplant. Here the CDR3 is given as CASSYWGDNADTQYF. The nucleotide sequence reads TGTGCCAGCAGTTACTGGGGGGATAACGCAGATACGCAGTATTTT.